What follows are 7 T cell receptor beta chains derived from one specimen sequenced in a study of cytomegalovirus exposure and HLA in healthy donors. PCR involved 60 Vbeta and 13 Jbeta primers. Sequencing was performed with immunoSEQ multiplex PCR; in TCRdb, only in-frame clones are kept and a portion is missing. The data contain some 90,000 clones, roughly four fifths of them singletons. The sequencing input was PBMCs. These TCRs come from a man under 40 in good health and CMV-seronegative.

The chain carries TRBV7-9 and TRBJ2-1; TRBD2 agrees at 7 bases. The germline gives CDR1 SEHNR, CDR2 FQNEAQ (reference sequence). The CDR3 covers 13 residues. V was clipped by 5 bases and J by 4 bases; unmatched bases: 2. CDR3 DNA: TGTGCCAGCAGCCCGGGGGGTTACAATGAGCAGTTCTTC. Amino acids: CASSPGGYNEQFF.

The count of this clone is one. The gene calls are TRBV9 and TRBJ2-7; no definite D call. V lost 0 bases and J 0 bases, leaving 7 bases between the germline ends. The CDR3 totals 14 residues. Germline values: CDR1 SGDLS, CDR2 YYNGEE. CDR3 DNA: TGTGCCAGCAGCGTAGATAGCCACTCCTACGAGCAGTACTTC. Translated: CASSVDSHSYEQYF.

The CDR3 is CASIVQGERTDQPQHF. The CDR3 DNA reads as TGTGCCAGTATCGTGCAGGGGGAAAGGACGGATCAGCCCCAGCATTTT. The rearrangement links TRBV19 to TRBJ1-5, with 7 nucleotides matching TRBD1. Per the germline V gene, CDR1 is LNHDA and CDR2 is SQIVND (reference sequence). J lost 5 bases, V lost 7 bases, and 14 bases had no gene match. CDR3 length: 16 residues.

The chain recombines TRBV18 with TRBJ2-6; D may be TRBD1 (5 bases). Trimming left V 0 bases short and J 1 base short, with 7 bases between. Germline lookup yields CDR1 KGHSH and CDR2 LQKENI. The CDR3 spans 16 residues. CDR3 bases: TGTGCCAGCTCACCACCGGGGCGATCTGGGGCCAACGTCCTGACTTTC. This translates into CASSPPGRSGANVLTF.

The V gene is TRBV29-1, the J gene TRBJ2-3, with D possibly being TRBD1 (6 bases). The germline V and J ends were trimmed by 6 bases and 3 bases, with 16 bases remaining between them. Germline V lookup: CDR1 SQVTM, CDR2 ANQGSEA. The CDR3 consists of 14 residues. The CDR3 is CSVSIGQSTDTQYF. The CDR3 nucleotides are TGCAGCGTGAGTATAGGACAGTCAACAGATACGCAGTATTTT.

The rearrangement joins TRBV19 to TRBJ2-7; D is unresolved. V gave up 3 bases and J gave up 3 bases, with 9 bases separating them. This CDR3 is 13 amino acids long. Germline loops: CDR1 LNHDA, CDR2 SQIVND (reference sequence). The CDR3 protein is CASSIEQNYEQYV. The CDR3 DNA follows: TGTGCCAGTAGTATCGAGCAGAACTACGAGCAGTACGTC.

DNA for the CDR3: TGTGCCATCAGTGTAGGCAGGCAGGGTGCCCACACTGAAGCTTTCTTT. This gives the protein CAISVGRQGAHTEAFF. The chain combines TRBV10-3 with TRBJ1-1; a weak D match, TRBD1 (5 bases). The CDR3 spans 16 residues. V lost 4 bases to trimming and J lost 3 bases, with 18 bases between them. Germline V gene lookup returns CDR1 ENHRY and CDR2 SYGVKD.